One and the same sample provided the 13 T cell receptor beta chains below, sequenced in a study of T-cell reconstitution after alpha-beta-depleted transplantation in children. For TCRbeta, the library was prepared with unique molecular identifiers. TCRdb re-called the PCR reads with MiXCR, one entry per CDR3 protein. The table records around 700,000 distinct CDR3 sequences, around 13% of them present only once. The material sequenced was PBMCs, taken before TCRalphabeta/CD19-depleted stem cell transplant. The receptor source for this set is a girl aged 2 to 9 with congenital amegakaryocytic thrombocytopenia, due to receive a stem cell transplant.

The sample holds a few counts of this clonotype. The genes are TRBV2 and TRBJ2-1, with D possibly called TRBD1 or TRBD2 (7 bases each). This CDR3 region has 14 residues. Germline V gene sequence: CDR1 SNHLY, CDR2 FYNNEI. V was pared by 8 bases and J by 0 bases, with 11 bases between. The CDR3 DNA is TGTGCCAGCGGGGAGGGGGCCTCCTACAATGAGCAGTTCTTC. It is translated as CASGEGASYNEQFF.

This rearrangement joins TRBV5-1 to TRBJ2-5, with 7 nucleotides matching TRBD2. Germline-derived CDR1 and CDR2 are SGHRS and YFSETQ. The CDR3 contains 14 residues. J lost 3 bases, V lost 4 bases, and 6 bases had no gene match. CDR3 in DNA: TGCGCCAGCAGCCGAGGACTAGGGGAAGAGACCCAGTACTTC. Translating it yields CASSRGLGEETQYF.

This clonotype was observed at least ten times. This rearrangement joins TRBV20-1 to TRBJ2-7; the D call may be TRBD1 or TRBD2 (5 bases each). The CDR3 spans 14 residues. Trimming removed 4 bases at V and 3 bases at J, with 16 bases between. Germline CDR1 is DFQATT and CDR2 is SNEGSKA (reference sequence). The chain's CDR3 is CSATSGTPYYEQYF. The CDR3 DNA is TGCAGTGCTACCTCCGGGACCCCTTACTACGAGCAGTACTTC.

This clonotype occurred many times. The chain employs TRBV12-3 or TRBV12-4 and TRBJ2-7; D not resolved. V shed 7 bases and J shed 1 base, with 14 bases lying between them. The CDR3 consists of 14 residues. CDR3: CASTDAAISYEQYF. The CDR3 bases are TGTGCCAGCACCGACGCGGCGATATCCTACGAGCAGTACTTC.

Many counts were recorded for this clonotype. The genes are TRBV5-1 and TRBJ1-6; D is unclear. Trimming stripped 0 bases from V and 5 bases from J, with 6 bases between. Per germline, CDR1 SGHRS and CDR2 YFSETQ. The CDR3 sequence is 14 residues long. The CDR3 reads CASSLDRHNSPLHF. CDR3 nucleotides: TGCGCCAGCAGCTTGGACCGGCATAATTCACCCCTCCACTTT.

The chain joins TRBV20-1 to TRBJ1-2; the D is unclear. Trimming cost V 0 bases and J 7 bases, with 9 bases left between them. The CDR3 consists of 12 residues. Germline CDR1 is DFQATT and CDR2 is SNEGSKA (reference sequence). CDR3 nucleotide sequence: TGCAGTGCTAGAGACGGCGGAGCTGGCTACACCTTC. This gives the protein CSARDGGAGYTF.

In its sample, this clonotype was seen a few times. The genes are TRBV5-1 and TRBJ1-1; 10 nucleotides line up with TRBD1. The germline V gene encodes CDR1 SGHRS and CDR2 YFSETQ. Trimming took 3 bases from V and 1 from J; bases not matched to a gene: 3. The CDR3 contains 15 residues. Here the CDR3 DNA reads TGCGCCAGCAGCTCGGGACAGGGGCCGAACACTGAAGCTTTCTTT. Translated: CASSSGQGPNTEAFF. Based on the CDR3 plus reference TRBV5-1 and TRBJ1-1, the full variable domain is KAGVTQTPRYLIKTRGQQVTLSCSPISGHRSVSWYQQTPGQGLQFLFEYFSETQRNKGNFPGRFSGRQFSNSRSEMNVSTLELGDSALYLCASSSGQGPNTEAFFGQGTRLTVV.

This clonotype was recorded at least ten times. The chain employs TRBV5-1 and TRBJ1-1; D is possibly TRBD1 (5 bases). V shed 0 bases and J shed 0 bases, with 15 bases lying between them. In germline, CDR1 is SGHRS, CDR2 YFSETQ. The length of the CDR3 is 17 residues. The CDR3 protein is CASSLDGGTTMNTEAFF. CDR3 DNA sequence: TGCGCCAGCAGCTTGGATGGGGGGACTACCATGAACACTGAAGCTTTCTTT.

This clonotype turned up a few times. This chain connects TRBV6-1 to TRBJ2-1, with D hard to call. V lost 6 bases to trimming and J lost 6 bases, with 18 bases between them. The germline CDR1 and CDR2 sequences are MNHNS and SASEGT. The CDR3 is 15 amino acids. CDR3 amino acids: CASSETPGHSNEQFF. CDR3 nucleotides: TGTGCCAGCAGCGAGACCCCTGGGCATAGCAATGAGCAGTTCTTC.

This clonotype was recorded many times. The V and J genes are TRBV20-1 and TRBJ2-2, with a weak D call TRBD2 (5 bases). Germline V gene data show CDR1 as DFQATT and CDR2 as SNEGSKA (reference sequence). This CDR3 has 14 residues. V lost 0 bases, J lost 7 bases, and 12 bases lay in between. DNA for the CDR3: TGCAGTGCTAGAGATTCGGGGAAAATCGGGGAGCTGTTTTTT. As protein: CSARDSGKIGELFF.

Notes on this clonotype: It may be a read error: a sequence one base away is much more abundant. The chain links TRBV5-1 to TRBJ2-1; D remains ambiguous. CDR1 SGHRS and CDR2 YFSETQ come from the germline V gene. V lost 4 bases to trimming and J lost 3 bases, with 11 bases between them. This CDR3 contains 14 residues. The CDR3 DNA is TGCGCCAGCAGCAACCAAAGCTTCTACAATGAGCAGTTCTTC. The encoded protein is CASSNQSFYNEQFF.

A remark on this clonotype: Given a much more abundant clone one base away, this may be a read error. This chain uses TRBV6-1 with TRBJ2-1, with D possibly TRBD2 on 6 matching bases. Germline V gives CDR1 MNHNS, CDR2 SASEGT. Trimming shortened V by 6 bases and J by 4 bases, and 16 bases separated the two germline ends. This CDR3 has 15 residues. The CDR3 here is CASSHTTGAYNEQFF. CDR3 DNA sequence: TGTGCCAGCAGCCACACGACGGGAGCTTACAATGAGCAGTTCTTC.

This clonotype has ten or more counts. The rearrangement uses TRBV20-1 and TRBJ1-1; weak D call: TRBD1 (5 bases). The germline V gene encodes CDR1 DFQATT and CDR2 SNEGSKA (reference sequence). The CDR3 is 13 amino acids. Trimming cost V 5 bases and J 1 base, with 11 bases left between them. The CDR3 sequence is CSAAMGGNTEAFF. CDR3 nucleotide sequence: TGCAGTGCTGCCATGGGGGGGAACACTGAAGCTTTCTTT.